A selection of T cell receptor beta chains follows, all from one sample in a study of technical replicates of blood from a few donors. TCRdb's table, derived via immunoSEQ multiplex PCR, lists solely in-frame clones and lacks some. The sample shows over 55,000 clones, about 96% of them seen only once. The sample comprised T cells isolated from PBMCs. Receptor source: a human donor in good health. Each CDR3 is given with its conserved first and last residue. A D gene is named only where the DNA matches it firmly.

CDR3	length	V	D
CASTSRQHMNTEAFF	15	TRBV2	NA
CASSLIPGTQYF	12	TRBV5-1	NA
CASSFLAGEHETQYF	15	TRBV28	TRBD2
CAISESRENNEQFF	14	TRBV10-3	NA
CASSSGRAYEQYF	13	TRBV5-1	TRBD2
CASSLGRGTTGELFF	15	TRBV5-4	NA
CASSAMIIAGARYQETQYF	19	TRBV7-6	TRBD2
CASSSGAYGYTF	12	TRBV7-9	NA
CASRDSLNEKLFF	13	TRBV6-1	NA
CASSFSGNTGELFF	14	TRBV5-4	NA
CASSVVPGNSRTDTQYF	17	TRBV9	NA
CATGGPNQPQHF	12	TRBV2	NA
CASSPDLGLASHEQFF	16	TRBV18	TRBD2
CASTDRVHGYTF	12	TRBV6-5	TRBD1
CAINRGQGNRPNYGYTF	17	TRBV10-3	TRBD1
CASSESLSQAFF	12	TRBV10-1	NA
CASSLVGQVNTEAFF	15	TRBV5-1	TRBD1
CAWSVTINTEAFF	13	TRBV30	NA
CASSFGTGGNTEAFF	15	TRBV28	TRBD1
CASSTTYTDTQYF	13	TRBV7-8	NA
CASSGQGDPYEQYF	14	TRBV10-1	NA
CASSYSSGGEETQYF	15	TRBV6-5	TRBD2
CASSFGQGHGYTF	13	TRBV11-3	TRBD1
CASSPTGSYRATEAFF	16	TRBV7-9	NA
CASSPPHGRTGKKAGELFF	19	TRBV7-2	TRBD1
CASNRAGGYNEQFF	14	TRBV7-2	TRBD2
CASSLSLAGVYEQYF	15	TRBV27	TRBD2
CSVVASGTYNEQFF	14	TRBV29-1	TRBD2
CASSYRTGLTDTQYF	15	TRBV6-6	TRBD1
CASSLTDPYGYTF	13	TRBV7-9	NA
CASSGYRLMKILFF	14	TRBV6-1	NA
CAISEWGQGTTEAFF	15	TRBV10-3	TRBD1
CASSERQLYGYTF	13	TRBV6-1	NA
CASSHQGSGANVLTF	15	TRBV19	NA
CASSQVSVSSYGYTF	15	TRBV4-1	NA
CASTNRGRQGYEQYF	15	TRBV2	TRBD1
CASSPGVPGTEAFF	14	TRBV4-1	NA
CASSATGTANTGELFF	16	TRBV7-7	NA
CASSLERNRGYGELFF	16	TRBV11-2	NA
CASSLSGTTQETQYF	15	TRBV28	NA
CASTGFSYEQYF	12	TRBV6-5	NA
CASSQARDRGNGYTF	15	TRBV4-1	TRBD1
CASSTGTGEQYF	12	TRBV10-1	NA
CASSDQGGAYGYTF	14	TRBV5-1	NA
CASSGTGWNSPLHF	14	TRBV27	TRBD1
CASSLAGYGYTF	12	TRBV5-1	NA
CASSLEGGGTQYF	13	TRBV7-9	NA
CASKTEETQYF	11	TRBV2	NA
CASSGLAGYNEQFF	14	TRBV2	TRBD2
CASSQLGRGVGTGELFF	17	TRBV5-6	NA
CASSPPIRQGVYEQYF	16	TRBV27	TRBD1
CASSLLQGSGELFF	14	TRBV28	NA
CASSEFGVYGYTF	13	TRBV6-1	NA